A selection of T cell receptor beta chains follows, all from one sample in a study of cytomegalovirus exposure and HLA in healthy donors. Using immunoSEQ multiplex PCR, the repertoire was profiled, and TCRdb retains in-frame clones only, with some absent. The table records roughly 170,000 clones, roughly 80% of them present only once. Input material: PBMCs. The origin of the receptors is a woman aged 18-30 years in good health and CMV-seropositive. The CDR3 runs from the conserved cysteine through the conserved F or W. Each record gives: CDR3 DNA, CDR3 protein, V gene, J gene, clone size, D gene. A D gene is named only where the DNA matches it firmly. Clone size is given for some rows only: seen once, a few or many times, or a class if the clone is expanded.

TGTGCCAGTAGTATACAGGCAATTGCAACTAATGAAAAACTGTTTTTT	CASSIQAIATNEKLFF	TRBV19	TRBJ1-4	.	.
TGTGCCACCAAGGACAGGGGGCTCGTCGGGGAGCTGTTTTTT	CATKDRGLVGELFF	TRBV19	TRBJ2-2	.	TRBD1
TGTGCCAGCTCGGACCGGGACAGATACCCTTACGAGCAGTACTTC	CASSDRDRYPYEQYF	TRBV18	TRBJ2-7	.	TRBD1
TGCAGCGTCACAGGGGGCTCCATTAAGTGGCTGTTTTTT	CSVTGGSIKWLFF	TRBV29-1	TRBJ1-4	.	TRBD1
TGTGCCAGCAGGCCCTACCGCGGGGACGAGCAGTACTTC	CASRPYRGDEQYF	TRBV6-1	TRBJ2-7	.	.
TGTGCCAGCAGTTACCGGGACAGGACCTACAATGAGCAGTTCTTC	CASSYRDRTYNEQFF	TRBV6-5	TRBJ2-1	.	TRBD1
TGTGCCAGCAGCTTGGATGAGGGGGCGCTTGGCTACACCTTC	CASSLDEGALGYTF	TRBV5-4	TRBJ1-2	.	TRBD1
TGCGCTACTAGCGGGGGTGGCAATGAGCAGTTCTTC	CATSGGGNEQFF	TRBV2	TRBJ2-1	once	TRBD2
TGTGCCAGCAGTAGGATAGCGAGCCACACACACACAGATACGCAGTATTTT	CASSRIASHTHTDTQYF	TRBV2	TRBJ2-3	.	.
TGCGCCAGCAGCCAAGAAGCATGGGAGGCCCAGTACTTC	CASSQEAWEAQYF	TRBV4-3	TRBJ2-5	once	.
TGCGCCAGCAGAATAGGACAGGGACAAAATTCACCCCTCCACTTT	CASRIGQGQNSPLHF	TRBV5-1	TRBJ1-6	.	TRBD1
TGCGCCAGCAGCCAAGGACCGGGACAGGCATATGGCTACACCTTC	CASSQGPGQAYGYTF	TRBV4-3	TRBJ1-2	.	TRBD1
TGTGCCAGCAGCTGGCAGGGGGTAGATACGCAGTATTTT	CASSWQGVDTQYF	TRBV7-3	TRBJ2-3	.	TRBD1
TGTGCCAGCAGTGAAAGTGGGCCCTACGAGCAGTACTTC	CASSESGPYEQYF	TRBV2	TRBJ2-7	few	.
TGTGCCAGCAGCTCAGCGAAAGGGGGCCTTACTACCAATGAGCAGTTCTTC	CASSSAKGGLTTNEQFF	TRBV7-2	TRBJ2-1	.	TRBD1
TGCGCCAGCAGCGCCTCGGGGGGGACTGAAGCTTTCTTT	CASSASGGTEAFF	TRBV5-1	TRBJ1-1	.	.
TGTGCCAGCAGCGTAGGAGGAGGGACGAAAGAGACCCAGTACTTC	CASSVGGGTKETQYF	TRBV9	TRBJ2-5	.	.
TGTGCCAGCAGGGGAACAGACTACGGGCAGTACTTC	CASRGTDYGQYF	TRBV2	TRBJ2-7	.	.
TGCGCCAGCAGCTTGGCTACAGGGGGGTCCGGGGAGCTGTTTTTT	CASSLATGGSGELFF	TRBV5-1	TRBJ2-2	.	TRBD1
TGTGCCAGCAGCCAATCCGCCGGGACTACCGCCACAGATACGCAGTATTTT	CASSQSAGTTATDTQYF	TRBV9	TRBJ2-3	.	TRBD2
TGCGCCAGCAGCCAAAGCCCACAGGGGACCCCACAGGATACGCAGTATTTT	CASSQSPQGTPQDTQYF	TRBV4-1	TRBJ2-3	.	TRBD1
TGTGCCATCAGTAGGAGCGGGGGGACGGGAGAGACCCAGTACTTC	CAISRSGGTGETQYF	TRBV10-3	TRBJ2-5	.	TRBD2
TGTGCCAGCAGCTTAGATCAGGGCTCTGGACAGGGACATAATTCACCCCTCCACTTT	CASSLDQGSGQGHNSPLHF	TRBV7-8	TRBJ1-6	.	TRBD1
TGTGCCAGCTCGGAGAGGACAGGGGGGAATTACAATCAGCCCCAGCATTTT	CASSERTGGNYNQPQHF	TRBV18	TRBJ1-5	.	TRBD1
TGTGCCAGCAGCTTCGCCGGGGGGCGGATGAACACTGAAGCTTTCTTT	CASSFAGGRMNTEAFF	TRBV13	TRBJ1-1	.	.
TGTGCCAGCAGCCAAGTTCAGGGCCACGAGCAGTACTTC	CASSQVQGHEQYF	TRBV14	TRBJ2-7	.	.
TGTGCCAGCAACTATCCACGCGGGACAGGGAAGATCCAAGAGACCCAGTACTTC	CASNYPRGTGKIQETQYF	TRBV11-2	TRBJ2-5	.	TRBD1
TGTGCCAGCAGCTTGTACGAGAGCTCCTACAATGAGCAGTTCTTC	CASSLYESSYNEQFF	TRBV11-3	TRBJ2-1	.	.
TGTGCCAGCACAGCATCAGGTCTCATAAACTATGGCTACACCTTC	CASTASGLINYGYTF	TRBV9	TRBJ1-2	.	.
TGCGCCAGCAGCCAGGCCCGGGACAGCTACGAGCAGTACTTC	CASSQARDSYEQYF	TRBV4-1	TRBJ2-7	few	TRBD1
TGTGCCAGCAGCTTAGTCGCGCGGGGTCGTACAGATACGCAGTATTTT	CASSLVARGRTDTQYF	TRBV7-8	TRBJ2-3	.	.
TGTGCCAGCAGCGCCCCGGGAGTGGGCTACGAGCAGTACTTC	CASSAPGVGYEQYF	TRBV6-5	TRBJ2-7	.	.
TGTGCCAGCAGTAGGACAGGGGTGAACACTGAAGCTTTCTTT	CASSRTGVNTEAFF	TRBV2	TRBJ1-1	.	TRBD1
TGTGCCAGCAGCACAGCGGGGGGGTTTCAAGAGACCCAGTACTTC	CASSTAGGFQETQYF	TRBV13	TRBJ2-5	once	TRBD2
TGTGCCAGCAGCTCAGACTTATCCACTGAAGCTTTCTTT	CASSSDLSTEAFF	TRBV7-7	TRBJ1-1	.	.
TGTGCCAGCACCAAGACAGGGGGCTTCTCTGAAGCTTTCTTT	CASTKTGGFSEAFF	TRBV5-6	TRBJ1-1	.	TRBD1
TGTGCCAGCAGTGAGGACAGTGCAACTAATGAAAAACTGTTTTTT	CASSEDSATNEKLFF	TRBV2	TRBJ1-4	.	.
TGTGCCAGCAGCCAGGGGGGCTTTTCTGGGGCCAACGTCCTGACTTTC	CASSQGGFSGANVLTF	TRBV5-6	TRBJ2-6	.	.
TGTGCCAGCAGCCCCGGGGGGGAACAAGAGACCCAGTACTTC	CASSPGGEQETQYF	TRBV6-5	TRBJ2-5	.	TRBD2
TGTGCCAGCAGCTTAGTCCTAGGGGACACTGAAGCTTTCTTT	CASSLVLGDTEAFF	TRBV7-9	TRBJ1-1	few	.
TGTGCCAGCAGCCCCGACCCGGGCAATGAGCAGTTCTTC	CASSPDPGNEQFF	TRBV7-9	TRBJ2-1	.	.
TGCGCCAGCAGCGGTACAGGGATGGGGACTGAAGCTTTCTTT	CASSGTGMGTEAFF	TRBV5-1	TRBJ1-1	.	.
TGTGCCATCATGGCAGCTGGAAACACCATATATTTT	CAIMAAGNTIYF	TRBV10-3	TRBJ1-3	.	.
TGTGCCAGCAGCAGGGGGGACCCGGGGGAGACCCAGTACTTC	CASSRGDPGETQYF	TRBV2	TRBJ2-5	.	.
TGTGCCAGCAGCTTCAGTGGGCGACGCACAGATACGCAGTATTTT	CASSFSGRRTDTQYF	TRBV7-3	TRBJ2-3	.	.